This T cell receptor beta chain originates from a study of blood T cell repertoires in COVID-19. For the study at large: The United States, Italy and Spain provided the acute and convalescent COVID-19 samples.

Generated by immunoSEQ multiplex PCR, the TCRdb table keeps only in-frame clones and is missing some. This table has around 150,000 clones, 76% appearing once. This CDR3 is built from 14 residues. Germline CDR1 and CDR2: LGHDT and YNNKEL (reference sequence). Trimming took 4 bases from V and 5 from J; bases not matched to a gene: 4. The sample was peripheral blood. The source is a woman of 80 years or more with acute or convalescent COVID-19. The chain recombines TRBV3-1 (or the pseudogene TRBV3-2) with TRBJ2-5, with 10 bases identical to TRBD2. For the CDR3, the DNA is TGTGCCAGCAGCCTACCTAGCGGGAGCGAGACCCAGTACTTC. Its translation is CASSLPSGSETQYF.